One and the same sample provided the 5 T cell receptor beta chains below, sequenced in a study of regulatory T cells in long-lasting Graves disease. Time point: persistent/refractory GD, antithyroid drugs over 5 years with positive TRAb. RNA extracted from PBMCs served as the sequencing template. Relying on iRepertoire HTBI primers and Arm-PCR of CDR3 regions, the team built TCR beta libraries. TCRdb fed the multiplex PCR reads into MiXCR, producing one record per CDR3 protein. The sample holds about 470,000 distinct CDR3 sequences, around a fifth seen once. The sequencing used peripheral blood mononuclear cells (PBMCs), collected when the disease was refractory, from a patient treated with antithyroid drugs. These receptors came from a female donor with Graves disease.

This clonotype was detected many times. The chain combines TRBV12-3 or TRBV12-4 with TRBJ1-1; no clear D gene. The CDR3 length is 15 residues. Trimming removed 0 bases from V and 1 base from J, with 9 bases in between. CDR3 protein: CASSLALRWNTEAFF. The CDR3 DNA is TGTGCCAGCAGTTTAGCGTTGAGGTGGAACACTGAAGCTTTCTTT.

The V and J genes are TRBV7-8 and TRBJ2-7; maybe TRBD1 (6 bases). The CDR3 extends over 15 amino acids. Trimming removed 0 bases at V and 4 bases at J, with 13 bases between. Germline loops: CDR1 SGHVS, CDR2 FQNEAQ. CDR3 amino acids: CASSLAQGFDYEQYF. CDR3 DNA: TGTGCCAGCAGCTTAGCACAGGGATTCGATTACGAGCAGTACTTC.

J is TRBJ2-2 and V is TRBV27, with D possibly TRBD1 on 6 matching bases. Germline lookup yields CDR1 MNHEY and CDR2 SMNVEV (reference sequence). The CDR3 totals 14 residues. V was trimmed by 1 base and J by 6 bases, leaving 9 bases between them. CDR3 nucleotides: TGTGCCAGCAGTTTATGGAAGGGGGCCGGGGAGCTGTTTTTT. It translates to CASSLWKGAGELFF.

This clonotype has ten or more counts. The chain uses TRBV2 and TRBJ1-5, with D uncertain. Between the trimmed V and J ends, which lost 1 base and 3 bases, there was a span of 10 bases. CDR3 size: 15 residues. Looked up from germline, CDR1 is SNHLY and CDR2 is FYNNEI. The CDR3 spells CASSEEVTDNQPQHF. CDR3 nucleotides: TGTGCCAGCAGTGAAGAGGTCACAGACAATCAGCCCCAGCATTTT.

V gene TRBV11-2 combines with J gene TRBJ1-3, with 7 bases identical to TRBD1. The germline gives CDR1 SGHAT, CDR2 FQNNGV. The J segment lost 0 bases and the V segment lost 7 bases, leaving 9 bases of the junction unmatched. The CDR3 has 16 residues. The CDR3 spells CASNRQGRDSGNTIYF. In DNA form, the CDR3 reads TGTGCCAGCAACAGACAGGGTCGTGACTCTGGAAACACCATATATTTT.